This TCR beta chain emerged from a study of T cell responses to AZD1222 COVID-19 vaccine. CDR1 and CDR2 (germline): SEHNR, FQNEAQ (reference sequence). The CDR3 has 14 amino acids. Unmatched junction bases numbered 7, after V lost 5 bases and J lost 10 bases. Using immunoSEQ multiplex PCR, the repertoire was profiled, and TCRdb retains in-frame clones only, with some absent. The table includes more than 110,000 clones, about 92% detected once. The study pooled second doses at about 4 or about 12 weeks. The TCR originated in an adult who received the AZD1222 COVID-19 vaccine. Sequenced here: peripheral blood, sampled 28 days after the second AZD1222 dose. The chain recombines TRBV7-9 with TRBJ2-3, with 12 positions matching TRBD1. DNA of the CDR3: TGTGCCAGCAGCCAGGGACAGGGGGCAATGGCGCAGTATTTT. Its translation: CASSQGQGAMAQYF. The full variable domain, completed using reference TRBV7-9 and TRBJ2-3, is DTGVSQNPRHKITKRGQNVTFRCDPISEHNRLYWYRQTLGQGPEFLTYFQNEAQLEKSRLLSDRFSAERPKGSFSTLEIQRTEQGDSAMYLCASSQGQGAMAQYFGPGTRLTVL.